This T cell receptor (beta chain) emerged from a study of CD8+CD57+ T cells in acquired aplastic anemia (dated by TCRdb to 2017 to 2018). Study-wide context: DNA extracted from sorted CD4+ and CD8+ cells had a mean of around 3.3 ug, with a range of about 0.2 to 30 ug. Healthy donor samples averaged roughly 9.8 million reads for CD4+ and about 12 million for CD8+ cells.

Results the study describes overall, beyond this receptor: Roughly 30 CD8+ CDR3 sequences were found to be shared between patients and controls, but these sequences appeared to be highly expressed in patients and within the immunodominant clones of the patients. Between patients and healthy controls, no significant difference in CD8+ Simpson's diversity was found (P=0.060).

V is cut by 6 bases and J by 1 base, and the space between the germline ends is 10 bases. CDR1 is given as ENHRY and CDR2 as SYGVKD, both from the germline V gene. Counted from cysteine to phenylalanine, this CDR3 has 13 amino acids. Only the CDR3 region is kept as DNA, spanning 39 bases read in frame from base 1. Genomic DNA served as template for TCR beta VDJ combination and CDR3 sequence profiling. An Illumina HiSeq 2000 was the platform used for TCR repertoire sequencing. Turning to the authors' computational methods: Repertoire assessment relied on Simpson's diversity index, CDR3 size and DJ length profiles, and TRBV/TRBJ rearrangement plots. The immunodominant clone was defined as the most abundant DNA sequence in deep sequencing data. CDR3 amino acid sequences were screened for sharing across subjects and were compared with published repertoires and the VDJdb database. TCRdb reprocessing: public reads trimmed at Q25 with fastp, clones called with MiXCR, in-frame beta chains kept. Rows merge per CDR3 protein into single entries with the most common DNA and genes. TCRdb, not the original authors, processed these V and J calls. The sample table lists roughly 160,000 distinct CDR3 sequences, around 60% of them with a count of one. Together, the top ten hold 45% to 50% of the sample.

The study deep-sequenced TCR repertoires of sorted CD4+ and CD8+ blood T cells from severe aplastic anemia patients and healthy subjects. Ficoll-Paque density gradient centrifugation was used to isolate peripheral blood mononuclear cells. Before DNA extraction, CD4+ and CD8+ T cells were sorted by FACS or by magnetic beads. Concerning this clonotype: No antigen is known for it. No quality values exist for individual bases; no much larger clone is one base distant.

The receptor was derived from a human donor in good health. This chain is built from TRBV10-3 and TRBJ2-7; the D segment may tentatively be TRBD1 or TRBD2, each giving 5 matched bases. The sequencing sample was made of sorted CD4+, CD8+, or CD8+CD57+ T cells (not recorded which) from PBMCs. The sequenced DNA is TGTGCCATCAGGTGGGACGGTTCCTACGAGCAGTACTTC. The encoded protein is CAIRWDGSYEQYF.